The 21 T cell receptor beta chains reported below all come from one sample, sequenced in a study of blood T cell repertoires in COVID-19. Profiling relied on immunoSEQ multiplex PCR, and the TCRdb table lists in-frame clones only, not all of them. This sample has around 100,000 clones, with roughly 92% found just once. Material for sequencing was peripheral blood. The receptors originated from a man in his 70s with acute or convalescent COVID-19.

The chain is built from TRBV19 and TRBJ2-2; maybe TRBD1 (5 bases). This CDR3 contains 15 residues. V dropped 7 bases and J dropped 4 bases, with 16 bases sitting between them. CDR1 LNHDA and CDR2 SQIVND come from the germline V gene (reference sequence). CDR3 DNA sequence: TGTGCCAGTACCCAACAGGAGTCGGGCACCGGGGAGCTGTTTTTT. Translation: CASTQQESGTGELFF. The full variable domain, with the rest looked up from reference TRBV19 and TRBJ2-2, is DGGITQSPKYLFRKEGQNVTLSCEQNLNHDAMYWYRQDPGQGLRLIYYSQIVNDFQKGDIAEGYSVSREKKESFPLTVTSAQKNPTAFYLCASTQQESGTGELFFGEGSRLTVL.

The chain carries TRBV13 and TRBJ1-2; 10 nucleotides match TRBD1. The ends lost 0 bases at V and 8 bases at J; junction bases unmatched: 15. Germline V gene sequence: CDR1 PRHDT, CDR2 FYEKMQ (reference sequence). This CDR3 is built from 18 residues. CDR3 sequence: CASSLGYLRDRGTKGYTF. CDR3 DNA: TGTGCCAGCAGCTTAGGTTACCTTCGGGACAGGGGAACAAAAGGCTACACCTTC.

This chain links TRBV6-6 with TRBJ1-3; 10 nucleotides align to TRBD1. The CDR3 runs 16 residues. The germline CDR1 and CDR2 sequences are MNHNY and SVGAGI (reference sequence). The V segment lost 3 bases and the J segment 5 bases; nucleotides outside the gene matches: 7. The CDR3: CASSYLGTGERNTIYF. As DNA, the CDR3 is TGTGCCAGCAGTTATCTCGGGACAGGGGAAAGAAACACCATATATTTT.

As for this clone: Other DNA sequences within the sample encode an identical CDR3. The V and J genes are TRBV10-3 and TRBJ1-3; D call uncertain. The germline V gene has CDR1 ENHRY and CDR2 SYGVKD. V was clipped by 8 bases and J by 0 bases, with 8 bases between them. The CDR3 sequence is 13 residues long. The CDR3 sequence is CAISGNSGNTIYF. The DNA of the CDR3 is TGTGCCATCTCAGGCAACTCTGGAAACACCATATATTTT.

The chain recombines TRBV7-5 with TRBJ2-7; the table's D call of TRBD2 was not tested on the DNA. TRBV7-5 is a pseudogene segment. CDR3 size: 17 residues. The CDR3 nucleotides read TGTGCCAGAAGCTTAGGGCTAGCGGGGGGTCCCTCCTACGAGCAGTACTTC. This codes for CARSLGLAGGPSYEQYF.

This chain links TRBV7-9 with TRBJ2-1, with D maybe TRBD2 (5 bases). Trimming stripped 1 base from V and 15 bases from J, with 16 bases between. The length of the CDR3 is 13 residues. CDR1 SEHNR and CDR2 FQNEAQ come from the germline V gene (reference sequence). CDR3 amino acids: CASSLEAGREAFF. The CDR3 nucleotides are TGTGCCAGCAGCTTAGAGGCTGGACGGGAAGCGTTCTTC.

A single count supports this clone. This chain joins TRBV5-1 and TRBJ1-6, with D possibly TRBD1 on 6 matching bases. This CDR3 spans 16 amino acids. Trimming stripped 4 bases from V and 6 bases from J, with 17 bases between. The germline V gene has CDR1 SGHRS and CDR2 YFSETQ. For the CDR3, the DNA is TGCGCCAGCAGCCCACAGGGCCCCGGCGGTAATTCACCCCTCCACTTT. Residues: CASSPQGPGGNSPLHF.

The chain couples TRBV28 to TRBJ1-2, with D perhaps TRBD1 (5 bases). CDR1 and CDR2 from the germline V gene are MDHEN and SYDVKM. V lost 6 bases, J lost 3 bases, and 17 bases lay in between. This CDR3 spans 15 amino acids. CDR3 sequence (DNA): TGTGCCAGCAGCCCTAGGGGTCTAGGGTACTATGGCTACACCTTC. Protein sequence: CASSPRGLGYYGYTF.

The chain joins TRBV18 to TRBJ1-2; maybe TRBD1 (6 bases). The CDR3 has 15 amino acids. CDR1 and CDR2 (germline): KGHSH, LQKENI. The V end lost 3 bases, the J end lost 4 bases, and 15 bases lay between the germline ends. Here the CDR3 DNA reads TGTGCCAGCTCACCTACAGGGTTGGGGCGCTATGGCTACACCTTC. Translated, it gives CASSPTGLGRYGYTF.

The chain uses TRBV15 and TRBJ2-7; TRBD2 might be the D (6 bases). V dropped 2 bases and J dropped 3 bases, with 14 bases sitting between them. This CDR3 is 15 amino acids long. The V gene's germline CDR1 is LNHNV and CDR2 YYDKDF (reference sequence). This CDR3 is CATSRSGGGYYEQYF. In DNA, the CDR3 is TGTGCCACCAGCAGATCAGGAGGAGGGTACTACGAGCAGTACTTC.

There are a few counts of this clone. V is TRBV27 and J is TRBJ2-4; 8 nucleotides agree with TRBD1. The CDR3 runs 15 residues. J was trimmed by 5 bases and V by 6 bases; bases with no gene match: 9. Germline V gene data show CDR1 as MNHEY and CDR2 as SMNVEV (reference sequence). CDR3 sequence reads: CASSGTGTGENIQYF. CDR3 in DNA: TGTGCCAGCAGCGGGACCGGGACAGGCGAAAACATTCAGTACTTC.

The V and J genes are TRBV12-3 or TRBV12-4 and TRBJ1-4; the D is unclear. Trimming shortened V by 3 bases and J by 10 bases, and 6 bases separated the two germline ends. The CDR3 is made up of 11 amino acids. CDR3 nucleotide sequence: TGTGCCAGCAGTTTCGGGAGAAAACTGTTTTTT. Residues: CASSFGRKLFF.

In this sample, this clone turned up once. This chain links TRBV10-3 with TRBJ2-7; no clear D. In germline, CDR1 is ENHRY, CDR2 SYGVKD. The CDR3 runs 14 residues. With 4 bases removed from V and 0 bases from J, the gap between germline ends came to 10 bases. CDR3 DNA sequence: TGTGCCATCAGTGCGAATAGAGTCTCCTACGAGCAGTACTTC. It translates to CAISANRVSYEQYF.

The chain couples TRBV7-9 to TRBJ2-1, with 9 bases that match TRBD2. The CDR3 is 14 amino acids. Germline CDR1 SEHNR, CDR2 FQNEAQ (reference sequence). The V segment lost 4 bases and the J segment 7 bases; nucleotides outside the gene matches: 5. The CDR3 DNA reads TGTGCCAGCAGCTCCGGACTAGCGAGAAATGAGCAGTTCTTC. It specifies CASSSGLARNEQFF. Full variable domain (rest looked up from reference TRBV7-9 and TRBJ2-1): DTGVSQNPRHKITKRGQNVTFRCDPISEHNRLYWYRQTLGQGPEFLTYFQNEAQLEKSRLLSDRFSAERPKGSFSTLEIQRTEQGDSAMYLCASSSGLARNEQFFGPGTRLTVL.

The chain links TRBV18 to TRBJ1-2; D is possibly TRBD1 (5 bases). Looked up from germline, CDR1 is KGHSH and CDR2 is LQKENI. The CDR3 runs 15 residues. Trimming shortened V by 2 bases and J by 0 bases, and 10 bases separated the two germline ends. The chain's CDR3 is CASSPMDTTNYGYTF. CDR3 sequence (DNA): TGTGCCAGCTCACCAATGGACACGACTAACTATGGCTACACCTTC.

The rearrangement links TRBV28 to TRBJ2-7; 8 bases map to TRBD2. In germline, CDR1 is MDHEN, CDR2 SYDVKM. The V gene end was trimmed by 1 base and the J gene end by 9 bases; junction bases not matched to a gene: 11. The CDR3 is made up of 15 amino acids. The CDR3: CASSLSSGGGVGQYF. CDR3 sequence (DNA): TGTGCCAGCAGTTTATCCAGCGGGGGAGGGGTCGGGCAGTACTTC.

This chain links TRBV27 with TRBJ2-1, with 11 nucleotides matching TRBD2. This CDR3 comprises 18 residues. V lost 2 bases to trimming and J lost 1 base; unmatched junction nucleotides: 7. Germline V CDR1 and CDR2: MNHEY, SMNVEV (reference sequence). The CDR3 region is CASSLRLAGGPSYNEQFF. The CDR3 nucleotides are TGTGCCAGCAGTTTACGCCTAGCGGGAGGTCCGTCCTACAATGAGCAGTTCTTC.

The chain employs TRBV6-5 and TRBJ2-1; 8 nucleotides align to TRBD2. Unmatched junction bases numbered 3, after V lost 3 bases and J lost 8 bases. Germline CDR1 and CDR2: MNHEY and SVGAGI. This CDR3 is 13 amino acids long. DNA for the CDR3: TGTGCCAGCAGTTATAGCGGGGCGGATGAGCAGTTCTTC. Translating it yields CASSYSGADEQFF.

The rearrangement uses TRBV6-6 and TRBJ1-1, with D perhaps matching TRBD1 (5 bases). The CDR3 totals 14 residues. Germline V gene sequence: CDR1 MNHNY, CDR2 SVGAGI (reference sequence). V was pared by 0 bases and J by 4 bases, with 9 bases between. The CDR3 spells CASSYSGEGTEAFF. Written as DNA, the CDR3 is TGTGCCAGCAGTTACTCGGGGGAGGGCACTGAAGCTTTCTTT.

The chain is built from TRBV5-5 and TRBJ1-1; the D gene is possibly TRBD1 (6 bases). The CDR3 loop spans 15 amino acids. Germline V CDR1 and CDR2: SGHKS, YYEKEE (reference sequence). V was pared by 1 base and J by 2 bases, with 12 bases between. CDR3 in amino acids: CASSLLGGHNTEAFF. CDR3 in DNA: TGTGCCAGCAGCTTGTTGGGGGGGCACAACACTGAAGCTTTCTTT. The entire variable domain, with the rest obtained from reference TRBV5-5 and TRBJ1-1, is as follows: DAGVTQSPTHLIKTRGQQVTLRCSPISGHKSVSWYQQVLGQGPQFIFQYYEKEERGRGNFPDRFSARQFPNYSSELNVNALLLGDSALYLCASSLLGGHNTEAFFGQGTRLTVV.

The rearrangement uses TRBV5-6 and TRBJ1-1; D perhaps matches TRBD1 (5 bases). Trimming took off 2 bases at V and 3 bases at J, with 11 bases between the two ends. This CDR3 spans 14 amino acids. Germline values: CDR1 SGHDT, CDR2 YYEEEE. The CDR3 nucleotides are TGTGCCAGCAGCTTTGGGACGGGGGACACTGAAGCTTTCTTT. It specifies CASSFGTGDTEAFF.